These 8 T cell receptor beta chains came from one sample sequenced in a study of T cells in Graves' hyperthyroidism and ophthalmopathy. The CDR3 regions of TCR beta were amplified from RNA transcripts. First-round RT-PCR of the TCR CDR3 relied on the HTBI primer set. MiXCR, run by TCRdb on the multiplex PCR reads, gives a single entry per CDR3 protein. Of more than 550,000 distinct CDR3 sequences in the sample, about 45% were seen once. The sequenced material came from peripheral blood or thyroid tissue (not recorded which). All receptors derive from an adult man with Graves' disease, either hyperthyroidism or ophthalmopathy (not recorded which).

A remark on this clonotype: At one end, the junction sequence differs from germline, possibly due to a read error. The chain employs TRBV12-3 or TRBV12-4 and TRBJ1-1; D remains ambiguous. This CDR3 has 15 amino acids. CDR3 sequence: CASSLTGSLNTVAFF. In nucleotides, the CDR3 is TGTGCCAGCAGTTTGACGGGCAGCCTGAACACTGTAGCTTTCTTT.

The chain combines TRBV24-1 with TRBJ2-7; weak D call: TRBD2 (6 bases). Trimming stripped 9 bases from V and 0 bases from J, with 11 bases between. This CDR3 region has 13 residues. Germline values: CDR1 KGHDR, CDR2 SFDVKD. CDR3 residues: CATQGTHSYEQYF. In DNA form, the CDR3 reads TGTGCCACCCAAGGGACTCACTCCTACGAGCAGTACTTC.

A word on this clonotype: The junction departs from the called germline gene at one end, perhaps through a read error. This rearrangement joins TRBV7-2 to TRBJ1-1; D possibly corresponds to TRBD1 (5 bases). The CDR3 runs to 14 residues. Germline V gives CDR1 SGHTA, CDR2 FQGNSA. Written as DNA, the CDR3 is TGTGCCAGCAGCTTGGAGGACATGAACACTGAAGCTTCCTTT. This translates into CASSLEDMNTEASF.

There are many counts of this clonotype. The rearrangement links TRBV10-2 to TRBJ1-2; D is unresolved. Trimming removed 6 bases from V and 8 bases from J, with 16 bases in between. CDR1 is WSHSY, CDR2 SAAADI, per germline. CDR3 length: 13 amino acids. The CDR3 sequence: CASSPALGGGYTF. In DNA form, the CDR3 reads TGCGCCAGCAGCCCTGCCCTTGGAGGGGGCTACACCTTC.

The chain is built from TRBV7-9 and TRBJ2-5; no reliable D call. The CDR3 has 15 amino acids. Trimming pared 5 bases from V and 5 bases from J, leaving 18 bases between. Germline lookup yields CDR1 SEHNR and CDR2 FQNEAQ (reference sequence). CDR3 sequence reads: CASSLTDGSRETQYF. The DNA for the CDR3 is TGTGCCAGCAGCCTCACGGACGGATCTAGGGAGACCCAGTACTTC.

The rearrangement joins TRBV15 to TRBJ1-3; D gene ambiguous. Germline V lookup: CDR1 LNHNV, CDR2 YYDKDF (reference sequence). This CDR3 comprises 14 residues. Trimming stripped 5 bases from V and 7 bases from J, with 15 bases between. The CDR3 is CATSGTAESNTIYF. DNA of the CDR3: TGTGCCACCAGCGGAACGGCGGAGAGCAACACCATATATTTT.

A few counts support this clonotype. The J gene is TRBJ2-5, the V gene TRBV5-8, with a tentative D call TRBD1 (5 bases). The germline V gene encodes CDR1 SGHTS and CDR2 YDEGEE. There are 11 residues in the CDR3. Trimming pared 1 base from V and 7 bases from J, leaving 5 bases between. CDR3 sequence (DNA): TGTGCCAGCAGCTTGACAGGGACCCAGTACTTC. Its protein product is CASSLTGTQYF.

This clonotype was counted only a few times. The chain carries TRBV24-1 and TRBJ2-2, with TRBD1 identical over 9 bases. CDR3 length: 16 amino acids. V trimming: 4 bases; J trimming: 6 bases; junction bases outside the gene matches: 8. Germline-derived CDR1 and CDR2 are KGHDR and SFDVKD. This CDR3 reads CATSDQTGGWAGELFF. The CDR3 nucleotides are TGTGCCACCAGTGACCAAACAGGGGGCTGGGCCGGGGAGCTGTTTTTT.